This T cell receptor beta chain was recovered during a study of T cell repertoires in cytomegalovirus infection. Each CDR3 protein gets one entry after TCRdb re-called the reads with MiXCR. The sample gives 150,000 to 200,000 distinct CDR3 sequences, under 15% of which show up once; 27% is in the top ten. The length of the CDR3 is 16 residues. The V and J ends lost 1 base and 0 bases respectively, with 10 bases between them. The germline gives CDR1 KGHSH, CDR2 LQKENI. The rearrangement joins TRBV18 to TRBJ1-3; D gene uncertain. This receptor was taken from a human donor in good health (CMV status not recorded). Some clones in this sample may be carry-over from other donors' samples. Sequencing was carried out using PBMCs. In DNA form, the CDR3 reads TGTGCCAGCTCACCACTAGACACGAGCTCTGGAAACACCATATATTTT. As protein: CASSPLDTSSGNTIYF.